This is a list of T cell receptor beta chains from one sample in a study of cytomegalovirus exposure and HLA in healthy donors. Here immunoSEQ multiplex PCR was the method, and the copy in TCRdb shows in-frame clones only, minus some. The sample lists about 130,000 clones; 89% were seen once. The sequenced sample was PBMCs. These receptors were taken from a woman between 18 and 29 years old in good health and CMV-seronegative. CDR3s include the opening cysteine and the closing phenylalanine or tryptophan. D genes are given only for firm matches. Some rows mark clone size as missing; the rest say once, few, many or name a class of expanded clone.

cdr3_nt,cdr3_aa,clone_size,d_call,v_call,j_call
TGTGCCAGCAGCGCCCCGGGTACGCAGTATTTT,CASSAPGTQYF,.,.,TRBV21-1,TRBJ2-3
TGTGCCAGCACCGAGGGACAGGGGGCCTACGAGCAGTACTTC,CASTEGQGAYEQYF,.,TRBD1,TRBV5-4,TRBJ2-7
TGTGCCAGCAGCTTGGGACTAGGTGGGGCAGATACGCAGTATTTT,CASSLGLGGADTQYF,.,.,TRBV5-5,TRBJ2-3
TGTGCCAGCAGCCCACGGACAGGAGATGGCTACACCTTC,CASSPRTGDGYTF,few,TRBD1,TRBV11-3,TRBJ1-2
TGCAGCTTCAGGGAGGCGGGAAATGAAGCTTTCTTT,CSFREAGNEAFF,.,.,TRBV29-1,TRBJ1-1
TGTGCCAGCACCTCTGACTTGGGCAATGAGCAGTTCTTC,CASTSDLGNEQFF,.,.,TRBV6-1,TRBJ2-1
TGCAGTGCTCCCCCCCCTCAGTTCTTC,CSAPPPQFF,.,.,TRBV20-1,TRBJ2-1
TGTGCCAGCACCCCAGGACAGGGAGGCAATCAGCCCCAGCATTTT,CASTPGQGGNQPQHF,.,TRBD1,TRBV6-6,TRBJ1-5
TGTGCCAGCAGCCATCAGGGGACCTACAATGAGCAGTTCTTC,CASSHQGTYNEQFF,.,.,TRBV2,TRBJ2-1
TGTGCCAGCAAGGTCGGAGGCTACCCCACCGGGGAGCTGTTTTTT,CASKVGGYPTGELFF,.,.,TRBV27,TRBJ2-2
TGTGCCACCAGCCCGGGAGGATTTTACTCTGGAAACACCATATATTTT,CATSPGGFYSGNTIYF,.,.,TRBV15,TRBJ1-3
TGTGCCAGCAGCGCCCCGGGACAGGGAGTAGAAGCTTTCTTT,CASSAPGQGVEAFF,once,TRBD1,TRBV5-4,TRBJ1-1
TGCGCCAGCAGCTCCAGCGTTACCGGGGGAAGTGCCGGGGAGCTGTTTTTT,CASSSSVTGGSAGELFF,.,.,TRBV5-1,TRBJ2-2
TGTGCCAGCAGCTTGGATTCTCACAGGGGCGGAAACTATGGCTACACCTTC,CASSLDSHRGGNYGYTF,.,TRBD1,TRBV5-6,TRBJ1-2
TGTGCCAGCAGTTTAGGCGGGAACTACGAGCAGTACTTC,CASSLGGNYEQYF,.,.,TRBV27,TRBJ2-7
TGCGCCAGCAGCTTGGAGACTTCGCCGGGTACGCAGTATTTT,CASSLETSPGTQYF,.,.,TRBV5-1,TRBJ2-3
TGTGCCAGCAGTTTATCTAGCGGGAAGACTGAAGCTTTCTTT,CASSLSSGKTEAFF,.,.,TRBV28,TRBJ1-1
TGTGCCAGTAGTATAGAGAGGAGCACAACTAATGAAAAACTGTTTTTT,CASSIERSTTNEKLFF,.,.,TRBV19,TRBJ1-4
TGTGCCAGCAGCCCCCGGCGGACAGGCCTCTACGAGCAGTACTTC,CASSPRRTGLYEQYF,.,TRBD1,TRBV7-8,TRBJ2-7
TGCGCCAGCAGCCAAGGGGGCTCCGGTTTCGGAAACACCATATATTTT,CASSQGGSGFGNTIYF,.,.,TRBV4-1,TRBJ1-3
TGTGCCAGCAGTTTATTTTCAGGGGGCAGGGAGACCCAGTACTTC,CASSLFSGGRETQYF,.,TRBD1,TRBV27,TRBJ2-5
TGTGCCAGCAGTGGGACAGGGGTCCAAGAGACCCAGTACTTC,CASSGTGVQETQYF,.,TRBD1,TRBV27,TRBJ2-5
TGTGCCAGCAGTTCGTCTGCGGGAGATCCCGGGGAGCTGTTTTTT,CASSSSAGDPGELFF,.,TRBD2,TRBV27,TRBJ2-2
TGTGCCAGCAGACACCGGGACAGGGGAGTCCGGACTGAAGCTTTCTTT,CASRHRDRGVRTEAFF,.,TRBD1,TRBV28,TRBJ1-1
TGTGCCAGCAGCCAAGATTCGCGGGGGGGGGAGACCCAGTACTTC,CASSQDSRGGETQYF,.,TRBD2,TRBV4-2,TRBJ2-5
TGTGCCAGTACCAACTTTCGGACAGGAGTAAATGAAAAACTGTTTTTT,CASTNFRTGVNEKLFF,.,TRBD1,TRBV19,TRBJ1-4
TGCGCCAGCAGCCAGGAGGGGCCCGGGGAGCTGTTTTTT,CASSQEGPGELFF,once,.,TRBV4-1,TRBJ2-2
TGTGCCAGCAGCAGACAGGGCCAAGAGACCCAGTACTTC,CASSRQGQETQYF,.,TRBD1,TRBV2,TRBJ2-5
TGTGCCAGCAGCTTGGGGACAGGGGGCAATCAGCCCCAGCATTTT,CASSLGTGGNQPQHF,.,TRBD1,TRBV7-9,TRBJ1-5
TGTGCCAGCAGCCTCAGGACAGGGAACACTGAAGCTTTCTTT,CASSLRTGNTEAFF,.,TRBD1,TRBV14,TRBJ1-1
TGTGCCAGCAGCTTGGCCTTCTTAGGGCAGGGTGGAGGCTACACCTTC,CASSLAFLGQGGGYTF,few,.,TRBV5-4,TRBJ1-2
TGTGCCAGCAGTGACGATACGGGTAGGACAGATACGCAGTATTTT,CASSDDTGRTDTQYF,.,.,TRBV2,TRBJ2-3
TGTGCCAGCAGGCTCCAGGGGCCCCAGCATTTT,CASRLQGPQHF,.,.,TRBV2,TRBJ1-5
TGTGCCAGCAGTTACTCGAGACAGGGAGTGTACGAGCAGTACTTC,CASSYSRQGVYEQYF,.,TRBD1,TRBV6-5,TRBJ2-7